This T cell receptor beta chain was sequenced for a study of control samples from healthy donors and cancer patients. V was shortened by 0 bases and J by 3 bases, with 8 bases between the two germline ends. CDR3 length equals 14 residues. Germline values: CDR1 SGHTA, CDR2 FQGNSA. TCRdb keeps only in-frame clones here, not all; method: immunoSEQ multiplex PCR. The sample has 150,000 to 200,000 clones, around nine tenths seen once. The chain couples TRBV7-2 to TRBJ2-5; D may be TRBD2 (6 bases). Material: blood. The clonotype originates from a woman aged 25 to 39 in good health. The CDR3 nucleotides are TGTGCCAGCAGCTTAGCGCAGCGGGAAGAGACCCAGTACTTC. Encoded protein: CASSLAQREETQYF.